The 29 T cell receptor beta chains listed next were all sequenced from one sample in a study of human T cells and chemical hapten exposure. TCRdb reprocessed the RACE reads with MiXCR, giving one entry per CDR3 protein. The sample consists of 85,000 to 120,000 distinct CDR3 sequences, approximately 12% of them appearing once. Noted time point: pre-sensitization, week 0. Treatment reported: therapeutic diphenylcyclopropenone sensitization with weekly scalp DPC. The sample consisted of whole blood, taken in connection with sensitization to the hapten diphenylcyclopropenone (DPC). The receptors shown here come from a woman aged 45-65 years with alopecia areata. Some clones in this sample may be carry-over from other donors' samples.

This clonotype came up many times. V gene TRBV29-1 combines with J gene TRBJ1-4; D unclear. V was shortened by 4 bases and J by 5 bases, with 8 bases between the two germline ends. Germline loops: CDR1 SQVTM, CDR2 ANQGSEA. CDR3 length: 12 residues. The CDR3 DNA follows: TGCAGCGTTGTTTCTGGAAATGAAAAACTGTTTTTT. Translated, it gives CSVVSGNEKLFF. Variable domain in full (rest from reference TRBV29-1 and TRBJ1-4): SAVISQKPSRDICQRGTSLTIQCQVDSQVTMMFWYRQQPGQSLTLIATANQGSEATYESGFVIDKFPISRPNLTFSTLTVSNMSPEDSSIYLCSVVSGNEKLFFGSGTQLSVL.

This clonotype was counted a few times. The chain employs TRBV2 and TRBJ1-5; a weak D match, TRBD1 (6 bases). Trimming took off 8 bases at V and 2 bases at J, with 16 bases between the two ends. The CDR3 spans 15 residues. CDR1 is SNHLY, CDR2 FYNNEI, per germline. CDR3 coding DNA: TGTGCCAGCGTCTCCTTACCAGGGGGCAATCAGCCCCAGCATTTT. As protein: CASVSLPGGNQPQHF.

This clonotype was found many times. The chain uses TRBV12-3 or TRBV12-4 and TRBJ2-5; either TRBD1 or TRBD2 may fit D (5 bases each). CDR3 length: 14 amino acids. V shed 6 bases and J shed 3 bases, with 14 bases lying between them. CDR3 nucleotides: TGTGCCAGCAGACCGCCCGGGACGGAAGAGACCCAGTACTTC. Translation: CASRPPGTEETQYF.

The chain carries TRBV5-1 and TRBJ2-7, with 12 bases matching TRBD2. The V gene's germline CDR1 is SGHRS and CDR2 YFSETQ. This CDR3 contains 16 residues. The junction had 6 bases not matched to a gene; V was cut back by 2 bases and J by 3 bases. CDR3 nucleotides: TGCGCCAGCAGCTTCCTAGCGGGGGGGCCAAGCTACGAGCAGTACTTC. This sequence encodes CASSFLAGGPSYEQYF.

V and J are TRBV6-2 or TRBV6-3 and TRBJ2-7; D is undetermined. This CDR3 comprises 11 residues. Trimming removed 8 bases at V and 4 bases at J, with 9 bases between. CDR1 MNHEY and CDR2 SVGEGT come from the germline V gene. In DNA form, the CDR3 reads TGTGCCAGCGCCGTCTTTTACGAGCAGTACTTC. It translates to CASAVFYEQYF.

This clonotype occurred a few times. The rearrangement links TRBV11-1 to TRBJ1-1; perhaps TRBD1 as D (5 bases). The V gene's germline CDR1 is SGHAT and CDR2 FQDESV (reference sequence). The CDR3 contains 13 residues. Trimming took off 6 bases at V and 0 bases at J, with 8 bases between the two ends. CDR3: CASRQQVNTEAFF. The CDR3 DNA sequence: TGTGCCAGCAGACAACAGGTGAACACTGAAGCTTTCTTT.

At least ten counts were recorded for this clonotype. This chain uses TRBV7-2 with TRBJ2-3; D possibly corresponds to TRBD1 (6 bases). This CDR3 has 15 residues. The germline V gene has CDR1 SGHTA and CDR2 FQGNSA. V was trimmed by 2 bases and J by 3 bases, leaving 12 bases between them. The CDR3 DNA reads TGTGCCAGCAGCTTACAGGGGCCCCGGACAGATACGCAGTATTTT. It is translated as CASSLQGPRTDTQYF.

The gene calls are TRBV20-1 and TRBJ1-5, with D perhaps TRBD1 (6 bases). V was clipped by 3 bases and J by 0 bases, with 12 bases between them. The CDR3 totals 15 residues. From germline, CDR1 is DFQATT and CDR2 SNEGSKA (reference sequence). The CDR3 DNA reads TGCAGTGCTAGGGGGACAACCTATAGCAATCAGCCCCAGCATTTT. Protein product: CSARGTTYSNQPQHF.

This clonotype occurred a few times. The chain has TRBV4-1 and TRBJ1-1; no clear D gene. This CDR3 has 16 residues. Germline assignment: CDR1 MGHRA and CDR2 YSYEKL. Trimming shortened V by 3 bases and J by 4 bases, and 18 bases separated the two germline ends. The CDR3 DNA sequence: TGCGCCAGCAGCCAGCCATCTAGGGCCGGAGGCACTGAAGCTTTCTTT. It specifies CASSQPSRAGGTEAFF.

This clonotype has at least ten counts. This chain uses TRBV7-9 with TRBJ2-3; D is possibly TRBD2 (5 bases). Germline CDR1 is SEHNR and CDR2 is FQNEAQ (reference sequence). With 1 base removed from V and 3 bases from J, the gap between germline ends came to 8 bases. The CDR3 covers 14 residues. CDR3 residues: CASSLGLATDTQYF. CDR3 nucleotide sequence: TGTGCCAGCAGCTTAGGTCTAGCAACAGATACGCAGTATTTT.

This clonotype was found a few times. The chain carries TRBV10-3 and TRBJ2-7; 7 bases map to TRBD1. V shed 3 bases, J shed 4 bases, and the junction held 6 bases outside the gene matches. CDR3 length: 14 amino acids. The V gene's germline CDR1 is ENHRY and CDR2 SYGVKD. Here the CDR3 reads CAISEGGRDYEQYF. DNA of the CDR3: TGTGCCATCAGTGAAGGGGGCAGGGATTACGAGCAGTACTTC.

The chain recombines TRBV28 with TRBJ2-3; TRBD1 aligns across 9 bases. Germline V gives CDR1 MDHEN, CDR2 SYDVKM. Trimming cost V 4 bases and J 0 bases; bases outside gene matches: 5. The CDR3 length is 16 residues. CDR3 coding DNA: TGTGCCAGCAGTTGGACAGGGGAGCTTAGCACAGATACGCAGTATTTT. It yields the protein CASSWTGELSTDTQYF.

V usage is TRBV5-1 and J usage is TRBJ2-7, with TRBD1 matching 10 bases. Looked up from germline, CDR1 is SGHRS and CDR2 is YFSETQ. V was clipped by 4 bases and J by 2 bases; unmatched bases: 12. The CDR3 length is 17 residues. The CDR3 DNA is TGCGCCAGCAGCCTGGCGTTGACAGGGGGCAAAGCCTACGAGCAGTACTTC. Its translation is CASSLALTGGKAYEQYF.

This clonotype has more than one count but fewer than ten. The CDR3 DNA sequence: TGTGCCAGCAACCGTCGGGACAACCAAGAGACCCAGTACTTC. It specifies CASNRRDNQETQYF. The V gene is TRBV6-1, the J gene TRBJ2-5; weak D call: TRBD1 (6 bases). This CDR3 spans 14 amino acids. Trimming removed 7 bases from V and 0 bases from J, with 12 bases in between. Per germline, CDR1 MNHNS and CDR2 SASEGT.

The chain has TRBV12-3 or TRBV12-4 and TRBJ1-2, with TRBD1 identical over 10 bases. This CDR3 region has 15 residues. V gave up 3 bases and J gave up 4 bases; unmatched junction bases: 5. The CDR3 nucleotides are TGTGCCAGCAGTTTTACCGGGACAGGGGCCTATGGCTACACCTTC. Protein product: CASSFTGTGAYGYTF.

This clonotype was detected only a few times. The chain recombines TRBV7-9 with TRBJ2-1; 7 bases are shared with TRBD1. This CDR3 is built from 13 residues. Germline V CDR1 and CDR2: SEHNR, FQNEAQ (reference sequence). The V gene end was trimmed by 0 bases and the J gene end by 7 bases; junction bases not matched to a gene: 0. The DNA for the CDR3 is TGTGCCAGCAGCTTAGCGGGACAGAATGAGCAGTTCTTC. It yields the protein CASSLAGQNEQFF.

This clonotype was counted only a few times. The genes are TRBV2 and TRBJ1-5; D possibly corresponds to TRBD1 (5 bases). Germline V gene data show CDR1 as SNHLY and CDR2 as FYNNEI. This CDR3 spans 14 amino acids. Trimming cost V 7 bases and J 2 bases, with 12 bases left between them. In DNA form, the CDR3 reads TGTGCCAGCAAATCTGGGGACGGCAATCAGCCCCAGCATTTT. Its translation: CASKSGDGNQPQHF.

This clonotype was counted only a few times. J is TRBJ2-5 and V is TRBV11-2, with TRBD2 matching over 10 bases. CDR1 is SGHAT and CDR2 is FQNNGV in the germline V gene. V was pared by 6 bases and J by 2 bases, with 3 bases of the junction left unmatched. CDR3 length equals 14 residues. CDR3 DNA sequence: TGTGCCAGCAGTCAGACTAGCGGGCAAGAGACCCAGTACTTC. Residues: CASSQTSGQETQYF.

The table lists this clonotype with a few counts. The chain is built from TRBV9 and TRBJ2-1; no definite D call. V shed 1 base and J shed 9 bases, with 11 bases lying between them. This CDR3 comprises 13 residues. Germline assignment: CDR1 SGDLS and CDR2 YYNGEE. CDR3 sequence (DNA): TGTGCCAGCAGCGTATCCCACCTGGGTGAGCAGTTCTTC. It encodes CASSVSHLGEQFF.

V is TRBV18 and J is TRBJ2-7; no definite D call. V lost 2 bases and J 3 bases, leaving 17 bases between the germline ends. There are 16 residues in the CDR3. Germline CDR1 reads KGHSH; CDR2 reads LQKENI. This CDR3 reads CASSPGTTPWDYEQYF. Here the CDR3 DNA reads TGTGCCAGCTCACCAGGTACCACACCTTGGGACTACGAGCAGTACTTC.

This clonotype was recorded at least ten times. V gene TRBV6-5 combines with J gene TRBJ1-2; possible D gene TRBD1, 5 bases. This CDR3 spans 13 amino acids. Trimming left V 5 bases short and J 14 bases short, with 21 bases between. Germline loops: CDR1 MNHEY, CDR2 SVGAGI. The chain's CDR3 is CASSKTQVTDLTF. The CDR3 DNA sequence: TGTGCCAGCAGTAAAACACAGGTGACCGATCTTACCTTC.

This clonotype was found many times. DNA of the CDR3: TGTGCCAGCAGTTTAGCGGGGGGGCATAGTGAGCAGTTCTTC. Amino acids: CASSLAGGHSEQFF. The gene calls are TRBV2 and TRBJ2-1; 11 bases are a match to TRBD2. Germline values: CDR1 SNHLY, CDR2 FYNNEI. The V and J ends lost 5 bases and 9 bases, in that order; junction bases with no gene match: 6. This CDR3 region has 14 residues.

This rearrangement joins TRBV28 to TRBJ1-5; D gene ambiguous. The CDR3 runs to 11 residues. V was trimmed by 4 bases and J by 6 bases, leaving 4 bases between them. Per germline, CDR1 MDHEN and CDR2 SYDVKM. The CDR3 DNA sequence: TGTGCCAGCAGTTGGGGTCAGCCCCAGCATTTT. This codes for CASSWGQPQHF.

There are many counts of this clonotype. The CDR3: CSVGTGDYSPLHF. In DNA, the CDR3 is TGCAGCGTCGGAACAGGGGATTATTCACCCCTCCACTTT. This rearrangement joins TRBV29-1 to TRBJ1-6; the match to TRBD1 covers 7 bases. Per germline, CDR1 SQVTM and CDR2 ANQGSEA. V gave up 6 bases and J gave up 8 bases; unmatched junction bases: 7. The CDR3 is made up of 13 amino acids.

This clonotype turned up a few times. V is TRBV10-3 and J is TRBJ1-1; tentatively, D is TRBD1 (6 bases). The CDR3 has 15 residues. V was cut by 3 bases and J by 2 bases, with 13 bases left in between. Germline V gene sequence: CDR1 ENHRY, CDR2 SYGVKD. The CDR3 protein is CAISDPGVPNTEAFF. In DNA, the CDR3 is TGTGCCATCAGTGACCCAGGGGTTCCAAACACTGAAGCTTTCTTT.

The chain carries TRBV27 and TRBJ1-6; TRBD1 agrees at 8 bases. This CDR3 is 18 amino acids long. Germline CDR1 and CDR2: MNHEY and SMNVEV (reference sequence). J gave up 0 bases and V 5 bases, and 9 bases lay outside the gene matches. CDR3 region: CASSPKGQASSYNSPLHF. The CDR3, as DNA: TGTGCCAGCAGTCCAAAGGGACAGGCTAGCTCCTATAATTCACCCCTCCACTTT.

This clonotype was observed once. The chain employs TRBV27 and TRBJ1-4; weak D call: TRBD1 (6 bases). V lost 4 bases and J 3 bases, leaving 12 bases between the germline ends. Germline lookup yields CDR1 MNHEY and CDR2 SMNVEV (reference sequence). The CDR3 has 15 residues. The CDR3 nucleotides read TGTGCCAGCAGTTCCGACAGGCCCCCTAATGAAAAACTGTTTTTT. It translates to CASSSDRPPNEKLFF. Together with reference TRBV27 and TRBJ1-4, the CDR3 gives the full variable domain: EAQVTQNPRYLITVTGKKLTVTCSQNMNHEYMSWYRQDPGLGLRQIYYSMNVEVTDKGDVPEGYKVSRKEKRNFPLILESPSPNQTSLYFCASSSDRPPNEKLFFGSGTQLSVL.

This clonotype was seen more than once but under ten times. This chain joins TRBV19 and TRBJ1-1, with no clear D. The CDR3 spans 16 residues. Germline CDR1 is LNHDA and CDR2 is SQIVND (reference sequence). V shed 7 bases and J shed 3 bases, with 21 bases lying between them. CDR3 DNA sequence: TGTGCCAGTATCAAGATGGGCGCGGGGTTCGACACTGAAGCTTTCTTT. Translation gives CASIKMGAGFDTEAFF. Full variable domain (rest looked up from reference TRBV19 and TRBJ1-1): DGGITQSPKYLFRKEGQNVTLSCEQNLNHDAMYWYRQDPGQGLRLIYYSQIVNDFQKGDIAEGYSVSREKKESFPLTVTSAQKNPTAFYLCASIKMGAGFDTEAFFGQGTRLTVV.

This clonotype was counted a few times. The chain employs TRBV7-9 and TRBJ1-6; D gene uncertain. Trimming took 0 bases from V and 9 from J, leaving 9 bases between them. The CDR3 has 14 amino acids. Germline V gene lookup returns CDR1 SEHNR and CDR2 FQNEAQ (reference sequence). CDR3: CASSLAQDGSPLHF. DNA of the CDR3: TGTGCCAGCAGCTTAGCGCAGGACGGTTCACCCCTCCACTTT.